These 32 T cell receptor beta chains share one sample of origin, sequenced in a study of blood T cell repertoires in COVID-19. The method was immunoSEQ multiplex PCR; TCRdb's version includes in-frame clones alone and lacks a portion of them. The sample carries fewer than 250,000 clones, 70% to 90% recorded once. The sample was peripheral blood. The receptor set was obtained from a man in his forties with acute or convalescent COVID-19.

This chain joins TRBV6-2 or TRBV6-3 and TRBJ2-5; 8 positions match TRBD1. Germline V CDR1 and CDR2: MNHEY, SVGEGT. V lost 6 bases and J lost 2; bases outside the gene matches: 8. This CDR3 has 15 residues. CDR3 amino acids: CASSGTGTGQETQYF. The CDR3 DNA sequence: TGTGCCAGCAGCGGAACCGGGACAGGACAAGAGACCCAGTACTTC.

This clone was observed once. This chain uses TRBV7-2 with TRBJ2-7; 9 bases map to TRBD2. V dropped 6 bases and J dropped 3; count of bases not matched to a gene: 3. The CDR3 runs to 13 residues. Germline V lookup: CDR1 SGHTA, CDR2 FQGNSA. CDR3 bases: TGTGCCAGCAGTTCTAGCGGGATCTACGAGCAGTACTTC. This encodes CASSSSGIYEQYF.

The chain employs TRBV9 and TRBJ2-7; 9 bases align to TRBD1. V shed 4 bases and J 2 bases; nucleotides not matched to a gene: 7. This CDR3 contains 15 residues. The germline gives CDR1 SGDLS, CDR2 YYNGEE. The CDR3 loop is CASSLGQGIAYEQYF. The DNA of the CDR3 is TGTGCCAGCAGCTTAGGACAGGGGATAGCCTACGAGCAGTACTTC.

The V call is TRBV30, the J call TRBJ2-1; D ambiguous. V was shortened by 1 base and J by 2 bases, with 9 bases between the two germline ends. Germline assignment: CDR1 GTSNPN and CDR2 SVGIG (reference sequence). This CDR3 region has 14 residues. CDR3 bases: TGTGCCTGGAGTGGAACACCGACCTACAATGAGCAGTTCTTC. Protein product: CAWSGTPTYNEQFF.

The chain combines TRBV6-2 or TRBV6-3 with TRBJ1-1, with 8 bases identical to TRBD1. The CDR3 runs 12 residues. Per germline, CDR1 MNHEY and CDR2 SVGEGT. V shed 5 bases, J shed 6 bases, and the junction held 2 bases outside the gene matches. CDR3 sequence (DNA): TGTGCCAGCAGTGGGACAGGTCCTGAAGCTTTCTTT. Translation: CASSGTGPEAFF.

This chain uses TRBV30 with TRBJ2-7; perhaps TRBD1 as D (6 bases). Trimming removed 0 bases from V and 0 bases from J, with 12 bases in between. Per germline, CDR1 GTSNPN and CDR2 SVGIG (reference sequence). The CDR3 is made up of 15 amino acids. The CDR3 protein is CAWSVLPGASYEQYF. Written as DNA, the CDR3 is TGTGCCTGGAGTGTACTTCCAGGGGCCTCCTACGAGCAGTACTTC.

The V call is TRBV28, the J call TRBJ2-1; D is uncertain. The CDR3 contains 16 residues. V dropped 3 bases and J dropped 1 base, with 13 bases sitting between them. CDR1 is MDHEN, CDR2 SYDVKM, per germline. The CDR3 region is CASSFSSTPSYNEQFF. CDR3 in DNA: TGTGCCAGCAGTTTTTCAAGCACCCCGTCCTACAATGAGCAGTTCTTC.

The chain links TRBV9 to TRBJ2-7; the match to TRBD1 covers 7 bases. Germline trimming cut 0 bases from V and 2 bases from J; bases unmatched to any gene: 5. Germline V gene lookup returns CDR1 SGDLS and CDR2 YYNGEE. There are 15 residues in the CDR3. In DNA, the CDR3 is TGTGCCAGCAGCGTAGGTGTAGGGGGCCCCTACGAGCAGTACTTC. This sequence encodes CASSVGVGGPYEQYF.

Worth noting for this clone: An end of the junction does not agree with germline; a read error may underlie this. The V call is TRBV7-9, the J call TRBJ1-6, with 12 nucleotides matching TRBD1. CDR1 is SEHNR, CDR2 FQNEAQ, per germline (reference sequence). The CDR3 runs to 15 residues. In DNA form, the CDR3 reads TGTGCCAGCAGCCCCTACACCGGGACAGGGGGCTTGCGGGCCTTT. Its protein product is CASSPYTGTGGLRAF. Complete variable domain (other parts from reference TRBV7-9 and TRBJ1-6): DTGVSQNPRHKITKRGQNVTFRCDPISEHNRLYWYRQTLGQGPEFLTYFQNEAQLEKSRLLSDRFSAERPKGSFSTLEIQRTEQGDSAMYLCASSPYTGTGGLRAFGNGTRLTVT.

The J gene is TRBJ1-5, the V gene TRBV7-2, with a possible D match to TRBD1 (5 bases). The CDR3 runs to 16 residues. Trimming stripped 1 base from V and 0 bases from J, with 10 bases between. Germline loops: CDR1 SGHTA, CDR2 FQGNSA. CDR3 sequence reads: CASSLVAGYSNQPQHF. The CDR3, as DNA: TGTGCCAGCAGCTTAGTCGCAGGGTATAGCAATCAGCCCCAGCATTTT. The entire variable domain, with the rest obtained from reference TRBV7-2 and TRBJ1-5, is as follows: GAGVSQSPSNKVTEKGKDVELRCDPISGHTALYWYRQSLGQGLEFLIYFQGNSAPDKSGLPSDRFSAERTGGSVSTLTIQRTQQEDSAVYLCASSLVAGYSNQPQHFGDGTRLSIL.

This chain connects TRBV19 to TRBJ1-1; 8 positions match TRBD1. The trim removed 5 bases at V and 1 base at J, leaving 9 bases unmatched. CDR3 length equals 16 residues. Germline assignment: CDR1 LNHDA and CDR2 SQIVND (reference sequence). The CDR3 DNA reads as TGTGCCAGTAGTGTTTTTTACAGGGGGAGGAACACTGAAGCTTTCTTT. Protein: CASSVFYRGRNTEAFF.

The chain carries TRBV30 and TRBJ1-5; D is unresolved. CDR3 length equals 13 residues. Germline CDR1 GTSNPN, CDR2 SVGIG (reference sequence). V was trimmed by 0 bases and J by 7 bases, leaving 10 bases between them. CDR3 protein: CAWSVMPGQPQHF. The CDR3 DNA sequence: TGTGCCTGGAGTGTAATGCCCGGGCAGCCCCAGCATTTT.

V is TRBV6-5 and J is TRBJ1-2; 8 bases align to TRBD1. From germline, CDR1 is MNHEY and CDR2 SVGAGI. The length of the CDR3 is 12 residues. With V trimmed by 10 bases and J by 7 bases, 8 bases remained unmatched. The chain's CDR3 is CATSTGAGGYTF. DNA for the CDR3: TGTGCCACCTCGACAGGGGCGGGTGGCTACACCTTC.

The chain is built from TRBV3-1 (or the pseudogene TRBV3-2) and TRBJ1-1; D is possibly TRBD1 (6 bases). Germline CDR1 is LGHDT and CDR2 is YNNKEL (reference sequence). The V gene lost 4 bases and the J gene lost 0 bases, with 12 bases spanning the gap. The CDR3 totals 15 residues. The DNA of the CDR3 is TGTGCCAGCAGCCGAGTTGGACAGCTGAACACTGAAGCTTTCTTT. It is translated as CASSRVGQLNTEAFF.

The CDR3 sequence: CASSLDGEPYNEQFF. In DNA, the CDR3 is TGTGCCAGCAGCTTAGACGGGGAGCCCTACAATGAGCAGTTCTTC. The chain combines TRBV11-3 with TRBJ2-1, with TRBD2 as a possible D gene (5 bases). CDR1 and CDR2 (germline): SGHNT, YENEEA. The length of the CDR3 is 15 residues. V was pared by 0 bases and J by 2 bases, with 8 bases between.

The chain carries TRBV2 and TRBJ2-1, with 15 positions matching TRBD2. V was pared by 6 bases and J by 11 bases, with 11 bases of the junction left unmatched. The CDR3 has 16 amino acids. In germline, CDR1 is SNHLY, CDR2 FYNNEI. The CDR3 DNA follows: TGTGCCAGCAGCAGCGGACTAGCGGGGGGGTCCAGCAAGCAGTTCTTC. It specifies CASSSGLAGGSSKQFF.

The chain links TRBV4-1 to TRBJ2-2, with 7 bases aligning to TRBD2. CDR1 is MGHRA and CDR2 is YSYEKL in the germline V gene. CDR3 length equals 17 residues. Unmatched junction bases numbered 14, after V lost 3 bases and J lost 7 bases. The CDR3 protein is CASSHLGTGGLGGELFF. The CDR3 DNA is TGCGCCAGCAGCCATCTGGGGACGGGGGGTCTGGGCGGGGAGCTGTTTTTT.

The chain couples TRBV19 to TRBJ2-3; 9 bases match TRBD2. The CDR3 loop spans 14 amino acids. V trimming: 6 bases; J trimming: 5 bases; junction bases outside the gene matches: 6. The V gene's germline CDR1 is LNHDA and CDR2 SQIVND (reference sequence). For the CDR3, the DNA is TGTGCCAGTAGGGCCGGGACTAGCTTAGATACGCAGTATTTT. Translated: CASRAGTSLDTQYF.

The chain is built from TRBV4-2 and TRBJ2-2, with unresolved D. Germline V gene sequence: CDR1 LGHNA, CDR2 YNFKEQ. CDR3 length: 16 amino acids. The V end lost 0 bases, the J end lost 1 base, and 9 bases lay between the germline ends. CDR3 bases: TGTGCCAGCAGCCAAGATAGACGAGGGAACACCGGGGAGCTGTTTTTT. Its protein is CASSQDRRGNTGELFF.

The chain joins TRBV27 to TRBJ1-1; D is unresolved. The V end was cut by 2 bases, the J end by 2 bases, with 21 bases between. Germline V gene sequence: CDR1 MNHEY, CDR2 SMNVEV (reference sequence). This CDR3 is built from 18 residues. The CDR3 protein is CASSLTDIYSSTNTEAFF. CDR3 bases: TGTGCCAGCAGTTTAACAGATATATACTCTAGCACAAACACTGAAGCTTTCTTT.

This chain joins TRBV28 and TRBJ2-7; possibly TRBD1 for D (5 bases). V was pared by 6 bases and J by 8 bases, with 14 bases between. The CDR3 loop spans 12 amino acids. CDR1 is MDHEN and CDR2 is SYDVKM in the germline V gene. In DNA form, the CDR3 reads TGTGCCAGCAGCCCCGACAGACGGAAGCAGTACTTC. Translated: CASSPDRRKQYF.

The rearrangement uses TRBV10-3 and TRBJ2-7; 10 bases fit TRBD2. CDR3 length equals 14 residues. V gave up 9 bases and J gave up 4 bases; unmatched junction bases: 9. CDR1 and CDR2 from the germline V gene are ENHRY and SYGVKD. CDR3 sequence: CAIQRGAGGYEQYF. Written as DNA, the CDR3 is TGTGCCATTCAGAGGGGAGCGGGGGGGTACGAGCAGTACTTC.

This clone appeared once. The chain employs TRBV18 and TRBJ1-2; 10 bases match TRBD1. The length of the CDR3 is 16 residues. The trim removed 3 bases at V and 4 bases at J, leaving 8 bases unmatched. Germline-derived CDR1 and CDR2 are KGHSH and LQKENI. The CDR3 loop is CASSPSTGGVSYGYTF. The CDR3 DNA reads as TGTGCCAGCTCACCCTCGACAGGGGGCGTCAGCTATGGCTACACCTTC.

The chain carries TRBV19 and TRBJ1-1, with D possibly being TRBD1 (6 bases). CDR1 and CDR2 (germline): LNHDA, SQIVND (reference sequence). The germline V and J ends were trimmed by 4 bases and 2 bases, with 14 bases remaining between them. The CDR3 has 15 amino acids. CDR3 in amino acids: CASSKDRSGNTEAFF. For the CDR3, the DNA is TGTGCCAGTAGTAAGGACAGATCGGGAAACACTGAAGCTTTCTTT. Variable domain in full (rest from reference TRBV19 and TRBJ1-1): DGGITQSPKYLFRKEGQNVTLSCEQNLNHDAMYWYRQDPGQGLRLIYYSQIVNDFQKGDIAEGYSVSREKKESFPLTVTSAQKNPTAFYLCASSKDRSGNTEAFFGQGTRLTVV.

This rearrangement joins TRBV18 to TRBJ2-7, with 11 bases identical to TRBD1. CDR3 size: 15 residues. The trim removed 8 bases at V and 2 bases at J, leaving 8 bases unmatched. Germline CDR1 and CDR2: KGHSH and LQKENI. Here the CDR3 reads CASHKGTGGAYEQYF. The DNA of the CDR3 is TGTGCCAGCCATAAGGGGACAGGGGGTGCCTACGAGCAGTACTTC.

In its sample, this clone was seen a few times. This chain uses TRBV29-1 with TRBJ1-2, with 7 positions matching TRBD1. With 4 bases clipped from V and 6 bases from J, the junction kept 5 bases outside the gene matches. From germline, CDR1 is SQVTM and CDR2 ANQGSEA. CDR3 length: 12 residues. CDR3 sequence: CSVVRGHDGYTF. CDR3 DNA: TGCAGCGTTGTGAGGGGGCATGATGGCTACACCTTC.

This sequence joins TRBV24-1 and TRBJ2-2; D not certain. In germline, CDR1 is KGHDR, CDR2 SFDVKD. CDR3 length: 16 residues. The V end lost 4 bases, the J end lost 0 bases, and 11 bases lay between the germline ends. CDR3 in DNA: TGTGCCACCAGTGACTCAAGACAAGCGAACACCGGGGAGCTGTTTTTT. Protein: CATSDSRQANTGELFF.

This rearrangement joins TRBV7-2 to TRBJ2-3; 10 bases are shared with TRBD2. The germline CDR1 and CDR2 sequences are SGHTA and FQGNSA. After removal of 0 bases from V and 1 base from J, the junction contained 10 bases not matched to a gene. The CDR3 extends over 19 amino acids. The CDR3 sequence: CASSLAPSLAGPRTDTQYF. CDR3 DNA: TGTGCCAGCAGCTTAGCGCCCTCACTAGCGGGGCCACGCACAGATACGCAGTATTTT.

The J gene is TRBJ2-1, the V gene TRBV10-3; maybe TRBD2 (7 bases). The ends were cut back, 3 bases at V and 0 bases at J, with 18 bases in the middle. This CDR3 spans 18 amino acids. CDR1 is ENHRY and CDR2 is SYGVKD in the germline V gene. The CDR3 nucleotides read TGTGCCATCAGTGACCGGGGGCGGGCGGGAGACTCCTACAATGAGCAGTTCTTC. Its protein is CAISDRGRAGDSYNEQFF.

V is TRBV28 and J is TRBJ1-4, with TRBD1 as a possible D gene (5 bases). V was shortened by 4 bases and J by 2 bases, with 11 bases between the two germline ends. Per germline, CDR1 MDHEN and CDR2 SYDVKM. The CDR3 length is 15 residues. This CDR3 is CASSSEGATNEKLFF. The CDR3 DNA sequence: TGTGCCAGCAGTTCCGAAGGGGCGACTAATGAAAAACTGTTTTTT.

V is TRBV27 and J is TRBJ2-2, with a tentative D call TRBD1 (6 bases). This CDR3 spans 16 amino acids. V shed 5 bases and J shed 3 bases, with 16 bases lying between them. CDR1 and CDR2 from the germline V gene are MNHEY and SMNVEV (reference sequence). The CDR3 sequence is CASSLGQPPYTGELFF. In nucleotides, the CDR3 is TGTGCCAGCAGTCTCGGACAGCCTCCCTACACCGGGGAGCTGTTTTTT.

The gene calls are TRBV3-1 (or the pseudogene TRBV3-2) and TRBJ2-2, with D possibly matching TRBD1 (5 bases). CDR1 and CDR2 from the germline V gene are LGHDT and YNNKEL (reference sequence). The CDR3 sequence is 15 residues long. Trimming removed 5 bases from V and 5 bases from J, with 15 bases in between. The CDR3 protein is CASSSARTRTGELFF. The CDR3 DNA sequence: TGTGCCAGCAGCTCCGCTAGGACAAGAACCGGGGAGCTGTTTTTT.